This T cell receptor (beta chain) was retrieved from a study of blood T cell repertoires in COVID-19. Study as a whole: Both acute and convalescent COVID-19 samples were obtained from the United States, Italy and Spain. T cells, B-cell-depleted T cells, or PBMCs supplied cDNA or gDNA.

Authors' processing steps: Estimation of nucleated cell counts was performed using reference gene primer amplification. TCRdb's copy holds only in-frame clones and misses some; the assay was immunoSEQ multiplex PCR. V, J and clone size are those of that table, while D and trimming were read from the DNA. The sample consists of about 160,000 clones, approximately 86% of them appearing once. Germline lookup yields CDR1 MNHEY and CDR2 SVGAGI. CDR3 size: 14 residues. Deletions cut 5 bases from V and 3 bases from J, with 13 bases between. Seattle's cohort entered during active infection and was followed longitudinally.

The chain uses TRBV6-5 and TRBJ1-2; D is unresolved. Sequencing was performed on peripheral blood. The sequence came from a man aged 55 to 70 with COVID-19, enrolled during active disease. CDR3 sequence: CASSPPSQYYGYTF. DNA for the CDR3: TGTGCCAGCAGTCCACCTTCCCAGTACTATGGCTACACCTTC.